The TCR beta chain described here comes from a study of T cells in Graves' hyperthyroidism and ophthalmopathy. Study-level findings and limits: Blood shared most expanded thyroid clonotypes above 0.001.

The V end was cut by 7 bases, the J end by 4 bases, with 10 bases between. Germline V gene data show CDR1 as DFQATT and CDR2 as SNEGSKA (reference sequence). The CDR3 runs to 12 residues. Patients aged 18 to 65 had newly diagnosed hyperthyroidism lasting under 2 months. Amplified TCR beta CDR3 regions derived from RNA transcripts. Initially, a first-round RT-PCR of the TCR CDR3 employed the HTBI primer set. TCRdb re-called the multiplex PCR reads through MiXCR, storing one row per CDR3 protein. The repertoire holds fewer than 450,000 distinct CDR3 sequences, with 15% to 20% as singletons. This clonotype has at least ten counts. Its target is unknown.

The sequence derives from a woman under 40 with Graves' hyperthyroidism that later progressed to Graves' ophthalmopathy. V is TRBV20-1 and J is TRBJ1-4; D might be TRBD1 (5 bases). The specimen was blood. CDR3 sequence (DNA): TGCAGTGTAAGGGGCGTTAATGAAAAACTGTTTTTT. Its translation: CSVRGVNEKLFF.